This T cell receptor beta chain was profiled in a study of CD8 T cells in Susac syndrome. In blood CD8+ and CD4+ T cells, TCR beta underwent sequencing. TEMRA cells underwent FACS enrichment and CD8+ and CD4+ T cells underwent negative isolation. Random hexamers were used to reverse transcribe the RNA input (0.5 to 1 ug). The TCR beta CDR3 was amplified by immunoSEQ multiplex PCR across 54 Vbeta, 13 Jbeta. A single record per CDR3 protein comes from TCRdb applying MiXCR to the immunoSEQ multiplex PCR reads. The repertoire holds under 200,000 distinct CDR3 sequences, with about 91% as singletons. This clonotype originated in a human donor with Susac syndrome. The sequencing sample was made of CD4+ T cells from PBMCs.

This chain's CDR3 is CASSLAGQIYEQYF. As DNA, the CDR3 is TGCGCCAGCAGCTTGGCGGGACAGATCTACGAGCAGTACTTC. The genes are TRBV5-1 and TRBJ2-7; 7 nucleotides line up with TRBD1. V lost 0 bases to trimming and J lost 3 bases; unmatched junction nucleotides: 3. CDR1 is SGHRS and CDR2 is YFSETQ in the germline V gene. The CDR3 has 14 amino acids.